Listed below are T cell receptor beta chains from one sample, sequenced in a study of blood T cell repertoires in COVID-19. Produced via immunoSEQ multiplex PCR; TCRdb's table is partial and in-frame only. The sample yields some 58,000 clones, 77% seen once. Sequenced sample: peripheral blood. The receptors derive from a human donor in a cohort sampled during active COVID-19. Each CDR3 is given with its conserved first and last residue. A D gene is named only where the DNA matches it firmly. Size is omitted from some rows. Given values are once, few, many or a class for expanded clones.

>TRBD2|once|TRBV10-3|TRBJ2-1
TGTGCCATCAGAGCGGGGGGGCGGGAAGAGCAGTTCTTC
CAIRAGGREEQFF
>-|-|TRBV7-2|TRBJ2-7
TGTGCCAGCAGCTTAGGCTTACACTACGAGCAGTACTTC
CASSLGLHYEQYF
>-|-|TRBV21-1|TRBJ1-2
TGTGCCAGCAGCTCCCCCGGGGTTAACTATGGCTACACCTTC
CASSSPGVNYGYTF
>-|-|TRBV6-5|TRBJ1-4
TGTGCCAGCGGGATCCGGGACGGGGGAAAACTGTTTTTT
CASGIRDGGKLFF
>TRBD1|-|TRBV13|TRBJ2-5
TGTGCCAGCAGCCGACAGGGCCGGGAGACCCAGTACTTC
CASSRQGRETQYF
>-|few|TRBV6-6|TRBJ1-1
TGTGCCAGCAGTTACTCTGAAGCGAACACTGAAGCTTTCTTT
CASSYSEANTEAFF
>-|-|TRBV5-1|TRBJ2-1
TGCGCCAGCAGCCTTGAAGGGGGAGGGCGCGACAATGAGCAGTTCTTC
CASSLEGGGRDNEQFF
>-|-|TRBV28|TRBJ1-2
TGTGCCAGCAGTTCGGGGAACTATGGCTACACCTTC
CASSSGNYGYTF
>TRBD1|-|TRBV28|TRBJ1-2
TGTGCCAGCAGCCTTGCCCCGACAGGGAAAGGGGGCTACACCTTC
CASSLAPTGKGGYTF
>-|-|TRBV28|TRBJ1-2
TGTGCCAGCAGAAATACAGGGAACTATGGCTACACCTTC
CASRNTGNYGYTF
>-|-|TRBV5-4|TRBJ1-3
TGTGCCAGCAGCTCCGGACAGACCCGCTCTGGAAACACCATATATTTT
CASSSGQTRSGNTIYF
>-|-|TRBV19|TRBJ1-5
TGTGCCAGCAAACAGGGAAACAATCAGCCCCAGCATTTT
CASKQGNNQPQHF
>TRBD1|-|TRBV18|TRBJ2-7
TGTGCCAGCTCACCACCGGGGACAGGGCGTCGCGAGCAGTACTTC
CASSPPGTGRREQYF
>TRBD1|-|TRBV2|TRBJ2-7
TGTGCCAGCAGTTTGGACAGGGGAACATACGAGCAGTACTTT
CASSLDRGTYEQYF
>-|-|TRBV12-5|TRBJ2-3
TGTGCTAGTGGTTTGCTCGTTACCACAATCACAGATACGCAGTATTTT
CASGLLVTTITDTQYF
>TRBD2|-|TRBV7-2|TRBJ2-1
TGTGCCAGCAGCTTACAGGGTAGCGGGGGAGGGTCCTACAATGAGCAGTTCTTC
CASSLQGSGGGSYNEQFF
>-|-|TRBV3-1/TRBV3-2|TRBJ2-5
TGTGCCAGCAGCCAAAACCAGGGGTGGGGTGAGACCCAGTACTTC
CASSQNQGWGETQYF
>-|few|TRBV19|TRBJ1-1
TGTGCCAGTAGTAGGGCAGGGGTGAACACTGAAGCTTTCTTT
CASSRAGVNTEAFF
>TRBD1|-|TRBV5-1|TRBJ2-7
TGCGCCAGCAGCTTGGGGGACAGGGTCGGCGAGCAGTACTTC
CASSLGDRVGEQYF
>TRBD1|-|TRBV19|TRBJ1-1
TGTGCCAGTAGTTTGGGACAGACGAACACTGAAGCTTTCTTT
CASSLGQTNTEAFF
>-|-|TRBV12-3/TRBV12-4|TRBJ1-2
TGTGCCAGCAGTCCTGACAGGAACTATGGCTACACCTTC
CASSPDRNYGYTF
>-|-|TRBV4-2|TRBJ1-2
TGTGCCAGCAGCCAAGAAAATGCCAGGGAAAATAACTATGGCTACACCTTC
CASSQENARENNYGYTF
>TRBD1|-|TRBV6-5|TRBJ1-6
TGTGCCAGCAGTTACGAGACAGGGATTTCACCCCTCCACTTT
CASSYETGISPLHF
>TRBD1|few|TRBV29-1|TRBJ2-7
TGCAGCGCTCGGACAGGGGAAAGCCACGAGCAGTACTTC
CSARTGESHEQYF
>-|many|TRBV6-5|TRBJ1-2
TGTGCCAGCAGTCCCTCTGGGCAGATCAGCTATGGCTACACCTTC
CASSPSGQISYGYTF
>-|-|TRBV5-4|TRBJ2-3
TGTGCCAGCAGCTCCATTACGGGACTCAATACGCAGTATTTT
CASSSITGLNTQYF
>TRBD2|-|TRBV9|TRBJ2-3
TGTGCCAGCAGCGTAGGGCTCACTAGCGCAAGCACAGATACGCAGTATTTT
CASSVGLTSASTDTQYF
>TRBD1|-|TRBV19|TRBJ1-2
TGTGCCAGTAGACAATCGGGACAGGGGTCCTATGGCTACACCTTC
CASRQSGQGSYGYTF
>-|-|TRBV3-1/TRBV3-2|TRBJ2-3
TGTGCCAGCAGCCCCCTCTACACAGGGACCGATACGCAGTATTTT
CASSPLYTGTDTQYF
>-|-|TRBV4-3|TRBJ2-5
TGCGCCAGCAGCCAAGAAATTAAAGAGACCCAGTACTTC
CASSQEIKETQYF
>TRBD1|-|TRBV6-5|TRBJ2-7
TGTGCCAGCCGGACCGGGACAGAGGACTACGAGCAGTACTTC
CASRTGTEDYEQYF
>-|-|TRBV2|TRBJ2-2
TGTGCCAGCAATTCTGCGGGTCCCGCCGGGGAGCTGTTTTTT
CASNSAGPAGELFF
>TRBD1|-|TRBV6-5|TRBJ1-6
TGTGCCAGCAGTTCAGGGGGTTCACCCCTCCACTTT
CASSSGGSPLHF
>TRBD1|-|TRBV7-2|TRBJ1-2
TGTGCCAGCAGCCCCGGACAGGGACCATATGGCTACACCTTC
CASSPGQGPYGYTF
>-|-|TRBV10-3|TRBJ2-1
TGTGCCATCAGTCAGGGAAATGAGCAGTTCTTC
CAISQGNEQFF
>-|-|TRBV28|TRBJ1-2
TGTGCCAGCGTGGGAGGGGGGCTGAGTGGCTACACCTTC
CASVGGGLSGYTF
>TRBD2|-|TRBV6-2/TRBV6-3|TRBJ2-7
TGTGCCAGCAGTAGGACTAGCGGGCCTCTTCTCGAGCAGTACTTC
CASSRTSGPLLEQYF
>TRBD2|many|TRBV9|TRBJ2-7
TGTGCCAGCAGTGGGGGGGCTAGCGGGAATTACGAGCAGTACTTC
CASSGGASGNYEQYF
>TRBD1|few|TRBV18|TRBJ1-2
TGTGCCAGCTCACAAGGGGGCGGTTTTTATGGCTACACCTTC
CASSQGGGFYGYTF
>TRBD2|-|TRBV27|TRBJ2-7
TGTGCCAGCAGACTCGGAACTAGCGGGACCATTGGAGAGCAGTACTTC
CASRLGTSGTIGEQYF
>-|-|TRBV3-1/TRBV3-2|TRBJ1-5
TGTGCCAGCAGCCAAACGGGGGGTAGCAATCAGCCCCAGCATTTT
CASSQTGGSNQPQHF
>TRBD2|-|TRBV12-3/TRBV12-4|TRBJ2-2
TGTGCCAGCAGACCGGGGGGAGGGGAGCTGTTTTTT
CASRPGGGELFF
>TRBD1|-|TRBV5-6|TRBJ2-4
TGTGCCAGCAGCCGGCAGGGGGCAGGAGCCAAAAACATTCAGTACTTC
CASSRQGAGAKNIQYF
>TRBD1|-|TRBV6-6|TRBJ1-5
TGTGCCAGCAGTGCCCGGGACAGGGTAGGTGGGCAGCCCCAGCATTTT
CASSARDRVGGQPQHF
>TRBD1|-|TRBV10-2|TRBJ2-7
TGCGCCAGCAGTGACTCTAACAGGGGGCCTGGGTACGAGCAGTACTTC
CASSDSNRGPGYEQYF
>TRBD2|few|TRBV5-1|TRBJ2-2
TGCGCCAGCAGCTTGTCGGCTAGCGGGAGGACCGGGGAGCTGTTTTTT
CASSLSASGRTGELFF
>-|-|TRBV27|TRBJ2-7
TGTGCCAGCAGTTTAGCCGGACACCCCTACGAGCAGTACTTC
CASSLAGHPYEQYF
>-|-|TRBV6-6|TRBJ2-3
TGTGCCAGCAGGGTGACCCCTAGGTCAGATACGCAGTATTTT
CASRVTPRSDTQYF
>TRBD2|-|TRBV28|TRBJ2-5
TGTGCCAGCAGTTTTCGGGGGGGGAGCGTGCGGGAGACCCAGTACTTC
CASSFRGGSVRETQYF
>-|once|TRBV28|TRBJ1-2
TGTGCCGCCTCCCCTGTGGGGGCCCCATATGGCTACACCTTC
CAASPVGAPYGYTF
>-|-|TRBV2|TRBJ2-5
TGTGCCAGCAGTGTACAGGGTGGGGGGACCCAGTACTTC
CASSVQGGGTQYF
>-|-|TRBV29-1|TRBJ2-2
TGCAGCGTTGTGCTGGGCCTCCTCACCGGGGAGCTGTTTTTT
CSVVLGLLTGELFF
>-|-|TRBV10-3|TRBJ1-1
TGTGCCATCAGAATGGCACCAGGGACTGAAGCTTTCTTT
CAIRMAPGTEAFF
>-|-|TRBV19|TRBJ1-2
TGTGCCAGTGCCCGGGACTATGGCTACACCTTC
CASARDYGYTF
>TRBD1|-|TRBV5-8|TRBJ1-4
TGTGCCAGCAGCTGGGGACAGGGTGGTAGTGAAAAACTGTTTTTT
CASSWGQGGSEKLFF
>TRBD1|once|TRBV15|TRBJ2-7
TGTGCCACCAGTTCGGACAGGGCCTCCTACGAGCAGTACTTC
CATSSDRASYEQYF
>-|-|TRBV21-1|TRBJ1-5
TGTGCCAGATCCAGGGGACAGCCCCAGCATTTT
CARSRGQPQHF
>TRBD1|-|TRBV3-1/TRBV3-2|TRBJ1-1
TGTGCCAGCAGCCCATTACAAAACAGGGGTGAAGCTTTCTTT
CASSPLQNRGEAFF
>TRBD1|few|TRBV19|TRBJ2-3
TGTGCCAGTAGTGACAGGGGACGCACAGATACGCAGTATTTT
CASSDRGRTDTQYF
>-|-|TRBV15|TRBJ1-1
TGTGCCACCAGCAGGGACAGCCAGAACACTGAAGCTTTCTTT
CATSRDSQNTEAFF